This section outlines one T cell receptor beta chain sequence together with its context. The target of this receptor is not known. Base qualities are not provided; no much larger clone lies one nucleotide away. These data originate in a study of blood T cell repertoires in COVID-19 (dated by TCRdb to about 2020). Looking at the study overall: Samples from collaborators originated in the United States, Italy and Spain and spanned both the acute and convalescent phases of COVID-19. The prospective study material was composed of cDNA or gDNA derived from T cells, B-cell-depleted T cells, or PBMCs. Subjects who had been exposed to COVID-19, were actively infected with it, or had recovered from it provided the deeply sampled blood TCRbeta repertoires that made up the dataset. The repertoires were released in a freely available public database intended as a resource for research on the immune response to SARS-CoV-2. The samples were drawn from two sources: the first 160 participants of the ongoing ImmuneRACE study, and 1,200 or so subjects contributed by 6 global collaborators. Nearly every sample came with metadata listing a de-identified subject ID, COVID-19 status, age in years and sex. Where available, HLA class I and class II types were taken from metadata supplied by the sample provider and were not determined by assay-based typing. Summary of the overall study and its limitations: The amount of clinical and demographic metadata varied by source and participant and was provided uncurated.

TCRbeta CDR3 regions were amplified from genomic DNA using the immunoSEQ Assay, a bias-controlled multiplex PCR. As for how the authors treated the data: The number of nucleated cells in each sample was estimated by amplification of reference gene primers within the assay. To quantify the absolute abundance of each unique TCRbeta CDR3 rearrangement, sequence reads were collapsed and filtered. For each sample, productive Simpson clonality was calculated by taking the square root of Simpson's diversity index across productive rearrangements. This immuneACCESS table, as held by TCRdb, lists in-frame sequences with V and J called but not all clones. Of the missing ones, under half trace to an unresolved V gene in checked studies; the others have no known cause. Clonal size and the V and J genes are those of that table, whereas D and trimming came from the DNA. Across this sample there are approximately 200,000 clones, with 70% to 90% seen only once. 1.5% of the sample is taken by the ten largest.

Spanning cysteine to phenylalanine, the CDR3 consists of 13 amino acids. Solely the CDR3 DNA is kept, with 39 bases framed from the first base. V is clipped by 0 bases and J by 9 bases, and the sequence between their germline boundaries is 15 bases long. CDR1 is given as GTSNPN and CDR2 as SVGIG, both from the germline V gene (reference sequence). The collaborating institutions used their own protocols to collect whole blood in K2EDTA tubes. For TCRbeta analysis, collaborators shipped samples in one of three forms: frozen whole blood, isolated PBMCs, or DNA extracted from either of those sample types.

This clonotype was obtained from a man aged 18 to 29 with active or convalescent COVID-19. The chain is assembled from TRBV30 and TRBJ2-7; 5 matching bases give a weak D call of TRBD1. Sequencing used peripheral blood. The base sequence is TGTGCCTGGAGTGTATTTGACGGGCAGGGGCAGTACTTC. Its protein is CAWSVFDGQGQYF.